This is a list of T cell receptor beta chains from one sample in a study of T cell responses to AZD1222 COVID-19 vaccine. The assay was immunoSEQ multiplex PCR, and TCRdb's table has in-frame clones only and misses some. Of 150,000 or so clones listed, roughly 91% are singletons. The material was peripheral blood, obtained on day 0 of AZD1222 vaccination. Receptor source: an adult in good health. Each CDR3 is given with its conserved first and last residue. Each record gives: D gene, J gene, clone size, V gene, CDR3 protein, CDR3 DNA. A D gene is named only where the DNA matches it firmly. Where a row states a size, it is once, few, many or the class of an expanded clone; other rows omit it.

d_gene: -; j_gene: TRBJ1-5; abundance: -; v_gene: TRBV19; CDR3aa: CASSIGTRDRQPQHF; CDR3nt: TGTGCCAGTAGTATCGGCACTCGGGATAGGCAGCCCCAGCATTTT
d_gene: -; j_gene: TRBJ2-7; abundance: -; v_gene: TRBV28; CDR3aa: CASSSFRFGGLTREQYF; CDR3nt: TGTGCCAGCAGTTCTTTCCGGTTTGGCGGCCTTACTCGCGAGCAGTACTTC
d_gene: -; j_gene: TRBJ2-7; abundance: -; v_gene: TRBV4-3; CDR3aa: CASSQDPLDSAYEQYF; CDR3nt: TGCGCCAGCAGCCAAGATCCCCTAGATTCCGCCTACGAGCAGTACTTC
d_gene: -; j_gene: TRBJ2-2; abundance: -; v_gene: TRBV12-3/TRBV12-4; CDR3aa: CASSLVQGGELFF; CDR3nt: TGTGCCAGCAGTTTAGTACAGGGCGGGGAGCTGTTTTTT
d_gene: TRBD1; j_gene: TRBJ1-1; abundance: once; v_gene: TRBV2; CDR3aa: CASSILDRHLDTEAFF; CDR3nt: TGTGCCAGCAGCATATTGGACAGGCATCTAGATACTGAAGCTTTCTTT
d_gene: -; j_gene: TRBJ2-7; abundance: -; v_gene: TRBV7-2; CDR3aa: CASSSERRGTYEQYF; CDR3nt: TGTGCCAGCAGCTCTGAACGGAGGGGGACCTACGAGCAGTACTTC
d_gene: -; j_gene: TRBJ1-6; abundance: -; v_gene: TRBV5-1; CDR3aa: CASSLDGASMGSPLHF; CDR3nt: TGCGCCAGCAGCTTAGATGGAGCCTCAATGGGTTCACCCCTCCACTTT
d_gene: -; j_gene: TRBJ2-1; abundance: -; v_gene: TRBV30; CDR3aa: CASRGSSYNEQFF; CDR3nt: TGTGCCTCTAGGGGGAGCTCCTACAATGAGCAGTTCTTC
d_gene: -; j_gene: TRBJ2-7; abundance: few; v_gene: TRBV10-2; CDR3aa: CASSLAGHEQYF; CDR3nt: TGCGCCAGCAGCCTAGCTGGCCACGAGCAGTACTTC
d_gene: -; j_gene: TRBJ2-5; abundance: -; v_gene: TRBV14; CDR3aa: CASSQPGVQETQYF; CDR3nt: TGTGCCAGCAGCCAGCCGGGGGTACAAGAGACCCAGTACTTC
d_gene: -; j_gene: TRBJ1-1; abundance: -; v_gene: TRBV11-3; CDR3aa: CASSWTLGAGNTEAFF; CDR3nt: TGTGCCAGCAGCTGGACATTGGGGGCCGGGAACACTGAAGCTTTCTTT
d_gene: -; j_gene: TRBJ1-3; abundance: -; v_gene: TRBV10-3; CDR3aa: CAISDPNSGNTIYF; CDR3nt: TGTGCCATCAGTGACCCAAACTCTGGAAACACCATATATTTT
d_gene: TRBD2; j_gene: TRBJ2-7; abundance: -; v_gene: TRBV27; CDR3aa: CASSRTSATREQYF; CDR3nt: TGTGCCAGTTCACGGACTAGCGCCACTCGGGAGCAGTACTTC
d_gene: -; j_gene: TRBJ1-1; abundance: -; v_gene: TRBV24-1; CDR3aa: CATSDTRQEAFF; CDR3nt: TGTGCCACCAGTGACACCAGACAGGAAGCTTTCTTT
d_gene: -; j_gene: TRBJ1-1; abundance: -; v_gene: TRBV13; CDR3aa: CASSPAGGVAEAFF; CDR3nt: TGTGCCAGCAGCCCAGCCGGGGGGGTTGCTGAAGCTTTCTTT
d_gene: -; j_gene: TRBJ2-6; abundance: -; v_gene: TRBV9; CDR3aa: CASNWNSGANVLTF; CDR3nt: TGTGCCAGCAATTGGAACTCTGGGGCCAACGTCCTGACTTTC
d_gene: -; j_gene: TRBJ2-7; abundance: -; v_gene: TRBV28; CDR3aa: CASSLTPGTYEQYF; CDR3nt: TGTGCCAGCAGTTTGACCCCAGGGACCTACGAGCAGTACTTC
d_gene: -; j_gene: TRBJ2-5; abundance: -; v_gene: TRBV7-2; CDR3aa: CASSKTGETQYF; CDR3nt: TGTGCCAGCAGTAAAACAGGGGAGACCCAGTACTTC
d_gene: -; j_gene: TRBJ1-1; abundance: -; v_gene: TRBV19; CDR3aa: CASLIAENTEAFF; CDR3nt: TGTGCCAGTCTCATCGCGGAGAACACTGAAGCTTTCTTT
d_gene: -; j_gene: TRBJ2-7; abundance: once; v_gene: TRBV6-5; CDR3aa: CASSYSRGANVYEQYF; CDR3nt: TGTGCCAGCAGTTACTCAAGGGGGGCTAATGTCTACGAGCAGTACTTC
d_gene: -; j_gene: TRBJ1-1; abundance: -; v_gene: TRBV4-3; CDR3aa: CASSQDRLPANTEAFF; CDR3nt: TGCGCCAGCAGCCAAGATCGCCTGCCAGCGAACACTGAAGCTTTCTTT
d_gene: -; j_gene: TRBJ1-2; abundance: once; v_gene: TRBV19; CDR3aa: CASRSQSFYGYTF; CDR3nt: TGTGCCAGTAGGTCGCAGAGCTTCTATGGCTACACCTTC
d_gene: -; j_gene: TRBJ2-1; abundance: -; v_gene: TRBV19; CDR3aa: CASSLARPSYNEQFF; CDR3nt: TGTGCCAGTTCCCTCGCGCGGCCCTCCTACAATGAGCAGTTCTTC
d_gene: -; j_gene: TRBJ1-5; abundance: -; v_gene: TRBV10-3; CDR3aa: CAISDQMGNQPQHF; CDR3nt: TGTGCCATCAGTGACCAGATGGGCAATCAGCCCCAGCATTTT
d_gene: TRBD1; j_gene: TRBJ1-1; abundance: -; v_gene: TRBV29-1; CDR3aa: CSVEDRGQRTEAFF; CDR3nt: TGCAGCGTTGAAGACAGGGGGCAACGGACTGAAGCTTTCTTT
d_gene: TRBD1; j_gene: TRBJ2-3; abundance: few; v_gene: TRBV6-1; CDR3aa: CASSEGQGRSFSTDTQYF; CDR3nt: TGTGCCAGCAGTGAAGGACAGGGCCGGAGTTTTAGCACAGATACGCAGTATTTT
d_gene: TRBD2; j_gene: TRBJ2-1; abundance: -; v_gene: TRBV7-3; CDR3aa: CASSVASGTYNEQFF; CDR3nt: TGTGCCAGCAGCGTCGCTAGCGGTACCTACAATGAGCAGTTCTTC
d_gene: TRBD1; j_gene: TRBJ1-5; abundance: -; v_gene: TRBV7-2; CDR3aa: CASSPRTGDQPQHF; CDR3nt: TGTGCCAGCAGCCCACGGACAGGGGATCAGCCCCAGCATTTT
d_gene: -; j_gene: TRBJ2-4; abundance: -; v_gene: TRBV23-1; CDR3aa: CASSYVVDRPLAKNIQYF; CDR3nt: TGCGCCAGTTCCTACGTCGTCGACAGACCTCTAGCCAAAAACATTCAGTACTTC
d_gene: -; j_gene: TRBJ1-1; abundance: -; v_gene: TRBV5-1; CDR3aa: CASSPRLLNTEAFF; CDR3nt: TGCGCCAGCAGCCCCAGGCTTTTGAACACTGAAGCTTTCTTT